Included here is one T cell receptor (beta chain) sequence, with context. This clone has just a few counts. Its antigen specificity is not known. No base quality values were provided; no much bigger clone lies one nucleotide off. Library preparation was by the immunoSEQ multiplex PCR assay. For most patients, genomic DNA was subjected to high-throughput TCR-beta CDR3 sequencing by Adaptive Biotechnologies. Under the source paper's analysis protocol: TCR sequencing data for around 19 patients were retrieved from Adaptive's ImmunoSEQ software; a few other patients were processed with MiXCR and VDJtools. CDR3 nucleotide sequences shared between donor and recipient were removed because the origin of such sequences could not be assigned. To be classed as alloreactive, a clone needed at least 2-fold expansion over unstimulated cells and a minimum CFSE-low frequency of 0.002% (template counts) or 0.001% (read counts). Clones detected in sequenced pre-transplant spleen, lymph node, or MLR CFSE-low populations of the donor or recipient were defined as mappable. Cumulative frequency of alloreactive clones was calculated as a percentage of all sequences weighted by copy number. The source is immuneACCESS, and TCRdb retained only in-frame sequences with V and J called. Part of the clones is not carried over; for the studies checked, unresolved V genes explain less than half of this, and the remainder is unexplained. The D gene and trimming were derived from the DNA, and the V and J assignments and clone size from that table. This sample holds about 97,000 clones; around nine tenths were observed only once. Jointly, the top ten make up about 16% of the sample.

This sample is drawn from a study of graft-versus-host responses after intestinal transplantation (dated by TCRdb to the early 2020s). For the study in its entirety: Recipients received multivisceral, liver-intestinal, or isolated intestinal transplants. The cohort enrolled 20 to 25 intestinal transplant recipients, one of whom was a retransplant, and a few patients without pretransplant specimens were excluded. Rather than going through the commercial service, samples from a few later patients were sequenced in-house on an Illumina MiSeq and processed with MiXCR. All recipients received anti-thymocyte globulin induction followed by maintenance tacrolimus and steroids for about three years. A peak of at least 4% donor T cells among recipient peripheral blood mononuclear cells was the definition used for donor T cell macrochimerism. Bulk TCR-beta CDR3 sequencing was used to track graft-versus-host and host-versus-graft alloreactive T cell clones in the graft, circulation and bone marrow after intestinal transplantation. Alloreactive clones were identified by sequencing pre-transplant mixed lymphocyte reaction products and comparing these products with unstimulated pre-transplant donor and recipient T cells.

Blood samples were collected up to 4 times in the first month after transplant and then at least monthly when available. What the study reported, not specific to this receptor: In the allografts of patients with donor T cell macrochimerism, GvH to HvG T cell clonal ratios were high. Early after transplant, peak levels of circulating GvH clones were found to be associated with declines in HvG clones. Conclusions were limited by the relatively low number and heterogeneity of intestinal transplant patients. GvH clones were detected in recipient bone marrow, and some of these GvH clones were observed earlier in ileal mucosa or blood, consistent with an intestinal mucosal origin.

CDR1 and CDR2 are read off the germline V gene as SQVTM and ANQGSEA. Between the V and J ends, shortened by 1 base and 0 bases respectively, the junction contains 7 bases. The CDR3, from cysteine to phenylalanine, totals 14 residues. Only the CDR3 region is kept as DNA, spanning 42 bases read in frame from base 1. The sample in question was PBMCs, obtained around 450 days after intestinal transplant. This chain joins TRBV29-1 to TRBJ2-1, with no D gene named confidently. This sequence originates from a human patient who received an intestinal transplant, so some T cells may come from the graft donor. The DNA sequence is as follows: TGCAGCGTTGAAGGGGGAAGCTCCTACAATGAGCAGTTCTTC. This is translated as CSVEGGSSYNEQFF.